The T cell receptor beta chain under discussion was sequenced for a study of T cell responses to AZD1222 COVID-19 vaccine. Study-wide results and caveats: White British people made up most donors, females outnumbered males, and clonal diversity was possibly underestimated. The peak T cell response came first, and repertoires were sampled only after it. Reports indicate that nearly half of spike-specific TCRs are directed at unmutated variant regions. Receipt of two AZD1222 doses was followed by a rise in Spike-specific TCR breadth and depth.

Data came from immunoSEQ multiplex PCR; TCRdb stores just in-frame clones and leaves some out. The data contain 90,000 to 140,000 clones, roughly 89% of them seen just once; the ten biggest clones take up 35% to 50%. On this clone: The antigen is undetermined.

The sequence was collected from an adult who received the AZD1222 COVID-19 vaccine. The material was peripheral blood, obtained 28 days after the second AZD1222 dose.

Here the CDR3 reads CASSLQGGGGTSYNEQFF. The CDR3 region has the DNA TGTGCCAGCAGTCTCCAGGGGGGTGGGGGTACTTCCTACAATGAGCAGTTCTTC. The J gene is TRBJ2-1, the V gene TRBV27, with D perhaps matching TRBD1 (7 bases). This CDR3 has 18 residues. V gave up 5 bases and J gave up 1 base, with 21 bases separating them. CDR1 is MNHEY and CDR2 is SMNVEV in the germline V gene (reference sequence).